These 29 T cell receptor beta chains came from one sample sequenced in a study of blood T cell repertoires in COVID-19. The protocol was immunoSEQ multiplex PCR, while the TCRdb copy is restricted to in-frame clones and leaves out a portion. The table lists about 60,000 clones, 75% to 90% of them singletons. The specimen sequenced was peripheral blood. All receptors derive from a human donor with acute or convalescent COVID-19. The donor label of this sample is uncertain.

The rearrangement joins TRBV29-1 to TRBJ1-1, with D unresolved. V lost 8 bases and J lost 1, with 8 bases in between. In germline, CDR1 is SQVTM, CDR2 ANQGSEA. This CDR3 contains 11 residues. The chain's CDR3 is CSFTENTEAFF. DNA of the CDR3: TGCAGCTTTACAGAGAACACTGAAGCTTTCTTT.

V and J are TRBV13 and TRBJ2-3, with D possibly being TRBD2 (6 bases). Germline values: CDR1 PRHDT, CDR2 FYEKMQ (reference sequence). V was shortened by 0 bases and J by 0 bases, with 7 bases between the two germline ends. This CDR3 has 15 amino acids. CDR3 coding DNA: TGTGCCAGCAGCTTAGGAGGGACTAGCACAGATACGCAGTATTTT. It is translated as CASSLGGTSTDTQYF.

The chain carries TRBV9 and TRBJ1-2; tentatively, D is TRBD1 (6 bases). The CDR3 has 12 amino acids. The germline CDR1 and CDR2 sequences are SGDLS and YYNGEE. Trimming removed 0 bases from V and 6 bases from J, with 6 bases in between. The CDR3: CASSVDRDGYTF. CDR3 bases: TGTGCCAGCAGCGTAGACAGGGATGGCTACACCTTC.

This chain uses TRBV5-4 with TRBJ2-5, with TRBD2 identical over 7 bases. The CDR3 is 14 amino acids. With 4 bases clipped from V and 5 bases from J, the junction kept 8 bases outside the gene matches. Per the germline V gene, CDR1 is SGHNT and CDR2 is YYREEE (reference sequence). DNA for the CDR3: TGTGCCAGCAGCGAACCGGGACTACTGGAGACCCAGTACTTC. Protein: CASSEPGLLETQYF.

J is TRBJ1-2 and V is TRBV7-2, with 7 bases lining up with TRBD1. Germline assignment: CDR1 SGHTA and CDR2 FQGNSA. With 3 bases clipped from V and 5 bases from J, the junction kept 6 bases outside the gene matches. The CDR3 consists of 14 residues. CDR3 protein: CASSFLDRDYGYTF. Written as DNA, the CDR3 is TGTGCCAGCAGCTTCCTAGACAGGGATTATGGCTACACCTTC.

The table lists this clone with a count of one. This chain joins TRBV6-2 or TRBV6-3 and TRBJ1-5, with 9 bases matching TRBD1. With 4 bases clipped from V and 5 bases from J, the junction kept 3 bases outside the gene matches. CDR1 is MNHEY, CDR2 SVGEGT, per germline. This CDR3 comprises 14 residues. The CDR3 loop is CASSSTGGYQPQHF. CDR3 bases: TGTGCCAGCAGTTCGACAGGGGGTTATCAGCCCCAGCATTTT.

This chain joins TRBV7-8 and TRBJ1-5; D is perhaps TRBD1 (5 bases). Germline V CDR1 and CDR2: SGHVS, FQNEAQ. Trimming removed 1 base at V and 0 bases at J, with 10 bases between. This CDR3 contains 16 residues. As DNA, the CDR3 is TGTGCCAGCAGCTTAGTCGCAGGGCATAGCAATCAGCCCCAGCATTTT. It specifies CASSLVAGHSNQPQHF.

This rearrangement joins TRBV28 to TRBJ2-5, with TRBD2 identical over 7 bases. There are 13 residues in the CDR3. Germline CDR1 and CDR2: MDHEN and SYDVKM. J lost 2 bases, V lost 6 bases, and 3 bases had no gene match. The CDR3 nucleotides are TGTGCCAGCAGCCCAGCGGGACAAGAGACCCAGTACTTC. Its translation is CASSPAGQETQYF. Filled out from reference TRBV28 and TRBJ2-5, the complete variable domain reads DVKVTQSSRYLVKRTGEKVFLECVQDMDHENMFWYRQDPGLGLRLIYFSYDVKMKEKGDIPEGYSVSREKKERFSLILESASTNQTSMYLCASSPAGQETQYFGPGTRLLVL.

For the CDR3, the DNA is TGTGCCAGCAGCTTTACAGGGGGAGTCACTGAAGCTTTCTTT. Residues: CASSFTGGVTEAFF. The chain recombines TRBV5-5 with TRBJ1-1; 8 positions agree with TRBD1. This CDR3 is built from 14 residues. The V gene end was trimmed by 2 bases and the J gene end by 4 bases; junction bases not matched to a gene: 4. The V gene's germline CDR1 is SGHKS and CDR2 YYEKEE (reference sequence).

The rearrangement uses TRBV20-1 and TRBJ1-2; maybe TRBD1 (5 bases). V lost 7 bases, J lost 7 bases, and 13 bases lay in between. There are 11 residues in the CDR3. Germline V gene data show CDR1 as DFQATT and CDR2 as SNEGSKA (reference sequence). CDR3 protein: CSVDSYRGYTF. CDR3 DNA sequence: TGCAGTGTCGACAGTTACCGTGGCTACACCTTC.

This clone showed up just once. V gene TRBV18 combines with J gene TRBJ2-7; 11 nucleotides match TRBD1. V shed 3 bases and J 1 base; nucleotides not matched to a gene: 2. The CDR3 sequence is 15 residues long. CDR1 is KGHSH and CDR2 is LQKENI in the germline V gene. The CDR3 region is CASSPGTGGSYEQYF. The CDR3 bases are TGTGCCAGCTCACCCGGGACAGGGGGTTCCTACGAGCAGTACTTC.

This clone has only a few counts. V is TRBV28 and J is TRBJ1-6; no firm D call. Between the trimmed V and J ends, which lost 8 bases and 9 bases, there was a span of 11 bases. CDR3 size: 12 residues. Germline loops: CDR1 MDHEN, CDR2 SYDVKM. The CDR3 DNA reads TGTGCCAGCCGTCGACTTATTTCACCCCTCCACTTT. Translated: CASRRLISPLHF.

This chain connects TRBV19 to TRBJ2-5, with D possibly matching TRBD2 (5 bases). This CDR3 is 15 amino acids long. The ends were cut back, 6 bases at V and 4 bases at J, with 18 bases in the middle. CDR1 is LNHDA and CDR2 is SQIVND in the germline V gene (reference sequence). In nucleotides, the CDR3 is TGTGCCAGTAGGGAAACCCCGGTGGGAGTAGAGACCCAGTACTTC. The encoded protein is CASRETPVGVETQYF.

The chain joins TRBV4-1 to TRBJ2-4, with a tentative D call TRBD2 (5 bases). The CDR3 consists of 17 residues. V was shortened by 1 base and J by 4 bases, with 17 bases between the two germline ends. Germline lookup yields CDR1 MGHRA and CDR2 YSYEKL. CDR3 nucleotide sequence: TGCGCCAGCAGCCAAGGGCTCGGGGATGCCGAGAAAAACATTCAGTACTTC. It yields the protein CASSQGLGDAEKNIQYF.

The CDR3, as DNA: TGTGCCTGGAGTGGGGGGACAGGGAGGAGGTTAGGGAGTATGAAGACCCAGTACTTC. Amino acids: CAWSGGTGRRLGSMKTQYF. The V and J genes are TRBV30 and TRBJ2-5; TRBD1 aligns across 9 bases. The CDR3 is 19 amino acids. In germline, CDR1 is GTSNPN, CDR2 SVGIG (reference sequence). J gave up 6 bases and V 1 base, and 21 bases lay outside the gene matches. Full variable domain (outside the CDR3, taken from reference TRBV30 and TRBJ2-5): SQTIHQWPATLVQPVGSPLSLECTVEGTSNPNLYWYRQAAGRGLQLLFYSVGIGQISSEVPQNLSASRPQDRQFILSSKKLLLSDSGFYLCAWSGGTGRRLGSMKTQYFGPGTRLLVL.

The J gene is TRBJ1-1, the V gene TRBV9; D ambiguous. With 0 bases removed from V and 2 bases from J, the gap between germline ends came to 8 bases. From germline, CDR1 is SGDLS and CDR2 YYNGEE. This CDR3 is 14 amino acids long. DNA for the CDR3: TGTGCCAGCAGCGTAGCAACGGGAAACACTGAAGCTTTCTTT. Translated: CASSVATGNTEAFF.

J is TRBJ2-2 and V is TRBV18, with D perhaps matching TRBD2 (5 bases). Germline-derived CDR1 and CDR2 are KGHSH and LQKENI. Trimming removed 3 bases from V and 1 base from J, with 9 bases in between. This CDR3 has 15 amino acids. The CDR3 nucleotides are TGTGCCAGCTCACCCCTAGCCGGGAACACCGGGGAGCTGTTTTTT. Its protein is CASSPLAGNTGELFF.

In this sample, this clone turned up a few times. The CDR3 loop is CASSSGQGNTIYF. The CDR3 DNA reads TGTGCCAGCAGCTCGGGACAGGGAAACACCATATATTTT. The chain joins TRBV7-2 to TRBJ1-3; the match to TRBD1 covers 7 bases. The V gene end was trimmed by 4 bases and the J gene end by 4 bases; junction bases not matched to a gene: 1. In germline, CDR1 is SGHTA, CDR2 FQGNSA. CDR3 length: 13 residues.

The chain combines TRBV5-6 with TRBJ1-1; weak D call: TRBD1 (5 bases). The V gene's germline CDR1 is SGHDT and CDR2 YYEEEE. The CDR3 has 15 residues. V lost 5 bases and J 4 bases, leaving 18 bases between the germline ends. CDR3 amino acids: CASSIRQTGSTEAFF. As DNA, the CDR3 is TGTGCCAGCAGTATACGACAGACCGGGAGCACTGAAGCTTTCTTT.

The sample holds one count of this clone. The V and J genes are TRBV7-9 and TRBJ1-5, with 7 positions matching TRBD1. This CDR3 contains 15 residues. Germline CDR1 is SEHNR and CDR2 is FQNEAQ (reference sequence). V lost 5 bases, J lost 0 bases, and 4 bases stayed unmatched. In nucleotides, the CDR3 is TGTGCCAGCAGCCCCGGGACAGATAGCAATCAGCCCCAGCATTTT. It is translated as CASSPGTDSNQPQHF.

V usage is TRBV19 and J usage is TRBJ2-7; maybe TRBD2 (5 bases). V lost 5 bases and J 0 bases, leaving 11 bases between the germline ends. The germline gives CDR1 LNHDA, CDR2 SQIVND (reference sequence). This CDR3 region has 14 residues. The CDR3 nucleotides are TGTGCCAGTAGTCCACAGAGGGACTCCTACGAGCAGTACTTC. Protein sequence: CASSPQRDSYEQYF. The entire variable domain, with the rest obtained from reference TRBV19 and TRBJ2-7, is as follows: DGGITQSPKYLFRKEGQNVTLSCEQNLNHDAMYWYRQDPGQGLRLIYYSQIVNDFQKGDIAEGYSVSREKKESFPLTVTSAQKNPTAFYLCASSPQRDSYEQYFGPGTRLTVT.

This chain connects TRBV18 to TRBJ1-1; 7 nucleotides match TRBD1. Germline CDR1 reads KGHSH; CDR2 reads LQKENI. Unmatched junction bases numbered 13, after V lost 4 bases and J lost 14 bases. This CDR3 is 13 amino acids long. The DNA for the CDR3 is TGTGCCAGCTCACAACAGGGGAACGTCGGCTTCTTCTTT. Its translation is CASSQQGNVGFFF.

This chain links TRBV18 with TRBJ1-3; 9 bases fit TRBD1. V shed 5 bases and J 4 bases; nucleotides not matched to a gene: 9. CDR3 size: 16 residues. Germline V gene sequence: CDR1 KGHSH, CDR2 LQKENI. The DNA for the CDR3 is TGTGCCAGCTCATCACAGGGGGCAGCTTCCGGAAACACCATATATTTT. Residues: CASSSQGAASGNTIYF.

The J gene is TRBJ2-5, the V gene TRBV20-1, with 7 bases fitting TRBD1. Germline CDR1 is DFQATT and CDR2 is SNEGSKA (reference sequence). V was pared by 3 bases and J by 0 bases, with 1 base of the junction left unmatched. The CDR3 has 13 residues. CDR3 nucleotides: TGCAGTGCTAGTGGGACAGACCAAGAGACCCAGTACTTC. Its protein is CSASGTDQETQYF.

V is TRBV10-1 and J is TRBJ1-1; TRBD1 might be the D (5 bases). Germline lookup yields CDR1 WNHNN and CDR2 SYGVQD (reference sequence). V shed 0 bases and J shed 4 bases, with 15 bases lying between them. There are 16 residues in the CDR3. The CDR3 sequence is CASSESVKGYVTEAFF. DNA for the CDR3: TGCGCCAGCAGTGAGTCTGTTAAGGGGTATGTCACTGAAGCTTTCTTT.

The chain employs TRBV6-2 or TRBV6-3 and TRBJ1-2; no clear D gene. This CDR3 has 14 amino acids. Between the trimmed V and J ends, which lost 5 bases and 1 base, there was a span of 11 bases. Germline CDR1 and CDR2: MNHEY and SVGEGT. The CDR3 nucleotides are TGTGCCAGCAGTGGGAGATTAAATAACTATGGCTACACCTTC. Translating it yields CASSGRLNNYGYTF.

This chain links TRBV7-2 with TRBJ2-2; the match to TRBD2 covers 12 bases. Germline V gene data show CDR1 as SGHTA and CDR2 as FQGNSA. The V gene end was trimmed by 3 bases and the J gene end by 7 bases; junction bases not matched to a gene: 6. The CDR3 has 16 residues. The CDR3 DNA reads as TGTGCCAGCAGCTTGCGACTAGCGGGAGTTTACGGGGAGCTGTTTTTT. Protein product: CASSLRLAGVYGELFF.

The chain employs TRBV28 and TRBJ2-1; TRBD1 matches at 9 bases. V lost 4 bases to trimming and J lost 12 bases; unmatched junction nucleotides: 1. This CDR3 has 11 residues. Germline assignment: CDR1 MDHEN and CDR2 SYDVKM. The CDR3 DNA is TGTGCCAGCAGTTCGGACAGGGGGCAGTTCTTC. Translating gives CASSSDRGQFF.

V gene TRBV5-1 combines with J gene TRBJ2-1; 9 nucleotides align to TRBD1. The CDR3 has 19 residues. CDR1 is SGHRS and CDR2 is YFSETQ in the germline V gene. V lost 1 base, J lost 0 bases, and 11 bases stayed unmatched. CDR3 sequence: CASSLIPTGGPSSYNEQFF. CDR3 nucleotides: TGCGCCAGCAGCTTGATACCTACAGGGGGCCCAAGCTCCTACAATGAGCAGTTCTTC.